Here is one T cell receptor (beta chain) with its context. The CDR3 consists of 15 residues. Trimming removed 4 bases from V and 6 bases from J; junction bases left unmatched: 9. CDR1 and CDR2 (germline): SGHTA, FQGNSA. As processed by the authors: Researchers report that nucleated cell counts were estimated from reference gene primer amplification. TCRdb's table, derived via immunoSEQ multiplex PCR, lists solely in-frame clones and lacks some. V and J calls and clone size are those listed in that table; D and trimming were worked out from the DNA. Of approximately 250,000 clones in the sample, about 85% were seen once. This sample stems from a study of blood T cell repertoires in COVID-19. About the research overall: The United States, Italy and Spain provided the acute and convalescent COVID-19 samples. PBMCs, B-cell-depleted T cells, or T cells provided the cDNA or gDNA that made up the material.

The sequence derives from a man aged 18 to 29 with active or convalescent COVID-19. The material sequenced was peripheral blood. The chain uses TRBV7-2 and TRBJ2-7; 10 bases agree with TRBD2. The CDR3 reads CASSYSSGSYVEQYF. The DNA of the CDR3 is TGTGCCAGCAGCTACTCTAGCGGGAGTTATGTCGAGCAGTACTTC.